A selection of T cell receptor beta chains follows, all from one sample in a study of beta chain features in type 1 diabetes. The data were produced by immunoSEQ multiplex PCR, yet TCRdb's version contains in-frame clones alone and is incomplete. Among 120,000 to 150,000 clones, about a tenth were seen once, and the ten largest hold 0.65%. The specimen was central memory CD4+ T cells from blood. These receptors originate from a woman aged 40 to 50 in good health. Both conserved end residues are part of each CDR3. A D gene is named only where the DNA matches it firmly. The listing skips clone size in some rows; elsewhere it reads once, few, many or a size class.

clone_size d_call j_call cdr3_length v_call cdr3_aa cdr3_nt
- - TRBJ1-3 15 TRBV27 CASSLSGVAGNTIYF TGTGCCAGCAGTTTATCCGGAGTAGCTGGAAACACCATATATTTT
- TRBD2 TRBJ2-7 15 TRBV11-2 CASSLGLVITYEQYF TGTGCCAGCAGCTTGGGACTAGTGATAACCTACGAGCAGTACTTC
- - TRBJ2-7 12 TRBV5-6 CASRRQSYEQYF TGTGCCAGCAGGCGGCAGTCCTACGAGCAGTACTTC
- TRBD2 TRBJ2-1 15 TRBV11-3 CASSRSGGAANEQFF TGTGCCAGCTCCCGTAGCGGGGGGGCGGCCAATGAGCAGTTCTTC
few TRBD2 TRBJ2-1 15 TRBV6-5 CASSYNGGGNNEQFF TGTGCCAGCAGTTATAACGGCGGGGGGAACAATGAGCAGTTCTTC
- - TRBJ1-3 14 TRBV18 CASSPGEAINTIYF TGTGCCAGCTCACCAGGAGAGGCTATAAACACCATATATTTT
- TRBD1 TRBJ2-7 12 TRBV5-1 CASSPDRDEQYF TGCGCCAGCAGCCCCGACAGGGACGAGCAGTACTTC
few - TRBJ2-3 16 TRBV7-8 CASSVSRAASTDTQYF TGTGCCAGCAGCGTCTCCAGGGCTGCTAGCACAGATACGCAGTATTTT
- TRBD1 TRBJ2-1 15 TRBV2 CAIRPGTAAYNEQFF TGTGCCATCCGTCCCGGGACAGCGGCCTACAATGAGCAGTTCTTC
- TRBD2 TRBJ2-5 15 TRBV10-1 CASSESTAGRETQYF TGCGCCAGCAGTGAGTCGACAGCGGGGCGAGAGACCCAGTACTTC
- - TRBJ2-2 15 TRBV19 CASRHSGPKTGELFF TGTGCCAGTAGGCACAGCGGCCCGAAAACCGGGGAGCTGTTTTTT
- TRBD1 TRBJ1-1 16 TRBV25-1 CASSPWTGGLNTEAFF TGTGCCAGCAGTCCGTGGACAGGGGGCCTGAACACTGAAGCTTTCTTT
few - TRBJ2-7 14 TRBV5-1 CASSLQSESGEQYF TGCGCCAGCAGCTTGCAGAGCGAAAGTGGCGAGCAGTACTTC
few - TRBJ1-6 16 TRBV7-2 CASSQDGLALGSPLHF TGCGCCAGCAGCCAAGATGGTCTGGCCCTGGGCTCACCCCTCCACTTT
few - TRBJ2-7 18 TRBV7-2 CASSLDFGRQDLSYEQYF TGTGCCAGCAGCTTAGATTTTGGTAGACAGGACCTCTCCTACGAGCAGTACTTC
many - TRBJ2-1 12 TRBV29-1 CSGRQEGNEQFF TGCAGCGGGCGACAGGAAGGCAATGAGCAGTTCTTC
- - TRBJ2-5 11 TRBV20-1 CSWRGGATQYF TGCAGCTGGCGGGGCGGGGCGACCCAGTACTTC
few TRBD2 TRBJ2-1 15 TRBV7-2 CASSLGLAATNEQFF TGTGCCAGCAGCTTGGGACTAGCGGCGACCAATGAGCAGTTCTTC
- - TRBJ1-3 15 TRBV11-2 CASSPYSYSGNTIYF TGTGCCAGCAGCCCCTACAGTTACTCTGGAAACACCATATATTTT
few - TRBJ2-7 11 TRBV7-2 CASLEGYEQYF TGTGCCAGTTTGGAGGGCTACGAGCAGTACTTC
few - TRBJ1-2 16 TRBV27 CASSSLLGLPTYGYTF TGTGCCAGCAGTTCCCTACTTGGGCTCCCCACCTATGGCTACACCTTC
few TRBD1 TRBJ2-4 14 TRBV7-8 CASSPPGQGNIQYF TGTGCCAGCAGCCCACCGGGACAGGGTAACATTCAGTACTTC
- - TRBJ2-3 18 TRBV11-2 CASSTYSGPHWATDTQYF TGTGCCAGCAGCACCTATAGCGGACCCCACTGGGCCACAGATACGCAGTATTTT
few - TRBJ1-2 12 TRBV10-3 CAISDARDGYTF TGTGCCATCAGTGATGCCAGGGATGGCTACACCTTC
- - TRBJ2-7 14 TRBV19 CASSEQGTHYEQYF TGTGCCAGTAGTGAACAGGGTACTCACTACGAGCAGTACTTC
few - TRBJ1-5 14 TRBV6-5 CASSYQGWGQPQHF TGTGCCAGCAGTTACCAGGGATGGGGCCAGCCCCAGCATTTT
many TRBD1 TRBJ1-2 16 TRBV10-3 CAISARDRRTKHGYTF TGTGCCATCAGTGCCCGGGACAGGCGGACCAAGCATGGCTACACCTTC
- TRBD1 TRBJ2-5 14 TRBV11-2 CASSLRQGPETQYF TGTGCCAGCAGCTTAAGACAGGGGCCAGAGACCCAGTACTTC
- TRBD2 TRBJ2-1 15 TRBV7-8 CASSFTSGGRNEQFF TGTGCCAGCAGCTTTACCAGCGGGGGGCGAAATGAGCAGTTCTTC
few - TRBJ2-1 12 TRBV6-1 CASSYSSAGQFF TGTGCCAGCAGTTATAGCTCGGCGGGGCAGTTCTTC
few TRBD2 TRBJ2-5 16 TRBV12-5 CASGSGTGGIQETQYF TGTGCTAGTGGTTCCGGAACGGGGGGGATACAAGAGACCCAGTACTTC
few - TRBJ1-4 15 TRBV18 CASSPNGAVSEKLFF TGTGCCAGCTCACCGAATGGGGCGGTGAGTGAAAAACTGTTTTTT
- TRBD2 TRBJ2-1 15 TRBV18 CASSPQERGFDEQFF TGTGCCAGCTCACCTCAGGAGCGGGGATTTGATGAGCAGTTCTTC
- TRBD2 TRBJ2-1 16 TRBV5-4 CASSPGTSGGAGEQFF TGTGCCAGCAGCCCAGGGACTAGCGGGGGGGCCGGGGAGCAGTTCTTC
few - TRBJ2-7 12 TRBV10-3 CAISEVPSEQYF TGTGCCATCAGTGAGGTCCCTAGCGAGCAGTACTTC
few - TRBJ2-7 14 TRBV7-2 CASSSGVSSYEQYF TGTGCCAGCAGCTCCGGGGTTAGCTCCTACGAGCAGTACTTC
few TRBD1 TRBJ2-2 18 TRBV27 CASSRPGTGGPNTGELFF TGTGCCAGCAGCCGTCCCGGGACAGGGGGACCGAACACCGGGGAGCTGTTTTTT
few TRBD1 TRBJ2-7 14 TRBV19 CASSIGDRAYEQYF TGTGCCAGTAGTATCGGTGACAGGGCCTACGAGCAGTACTTC
many - TRBJ1-5 13 TRBV10-3 CAISPEGNQPQHF TGTGCCATCAGTCCCGAGGGCAATCAGCCCCAGCATTTT
- - TRBJ1-3 13 TRBV29-1 CSVVGSGPNTIYF TGCAGCGTTGTAGGCTCAGGGCCCAACACCATATATTTT
few - TRBJ2-3 15 TRBV18 CASSPQGLREDTQYF TGTGCCAGCTCACCACAGGGACTGAGGGAGGATACGCAGTATTTT
- TRBD2 TRBJ2-5 17 TRBV5-4 CASSFLTRTSGGKTQYF TGTGCCAGCAGCTTCCTTACCAGGACTAGCGGGGGGAAGACCCAGTACTTC
- TRBD2 TRBJ2-5 13 TRBV7-2 CASSIAGAQTQYF TGTGCCAGCAGCATAGCGGGGGCACAGACCCAGTACTTC
- TRBD2 TRBJ2-1 16 TRBV7-8 CASRKGRGGRYNEQFF TGTGCCAGCAGAAAAGGTCGGGGGGGCCGTTACAATGAGCAGTTCTTC
few - TRBJ2-5 13 TRBV7-7 CASSLGAEETQYF TGTGCCAGCAGCTTAGGGGCAGAGGAGACCCAGTACTTC
- - TRBJ1-2 15 TRBV6-1 CASSEGPGSYYGYTF TGTGCCAGCAGTGAAGGACCAGGGTCTTACTATGGCTACACCTTC
- TRBD2 TRBJ2-5 13 TRBV6-5 CATGLAGEETQYF TGTGCCACAGGACTAGCGGGGGAAGAGACCCAGTACTTC
- - TRBJ2-1 11 TRBV25-1 CASSEFLEQFF TGTGCCAGCAGTGAATTCCTTGAGCAGTTCTTC
few - TRBJ2-2 14 TRBV5-4 CASSLTQDGGELFF TGTGCCAGCAGCTTGACGCAGGATGGGGGGGAGCTGTTTTTT
- - TRBJ2-7 13 TRBV4-1 CASSHSLSYEQYF TGCGCCAGCAGCCATAGCCTATCCTACGAGCAGTACTTC
- TRBD1 TRBJ1-2 14 TRBV7-2 CASSPRQGISGYTF TGTGCCAGCAGTCCTAGACAGGGGATATCTGGCTACACCTTC
few - TRBJ2-7 14 TRBV2 CASRITGSGSEQYF TGTGCCAGCAGAATCACAGGTTCAGGTTCCGAGCAGTACTTC
many - TRBJ1-2 13 TRBV7-2 CASSSDRLSGYTF TGTGCCAGCAGCTCAGACAGGTTGAGTGGCTACACCTTC
few TRBD1 TRBJ2-1 15 TRBV7-2 CASRGRGQGWNEQFF TGTGCCAGCAGAGGCCGAGGACAGGGGTGGAATGAGCAGTTCTTC
- TRBD1 TRBJ2-1 16 TRBV7-9 CASSRTGTGNYNEQFF TGTGCCAGCAGCCGAACCGGGACAGGGAACTACAATGAGCAGTTCTTC